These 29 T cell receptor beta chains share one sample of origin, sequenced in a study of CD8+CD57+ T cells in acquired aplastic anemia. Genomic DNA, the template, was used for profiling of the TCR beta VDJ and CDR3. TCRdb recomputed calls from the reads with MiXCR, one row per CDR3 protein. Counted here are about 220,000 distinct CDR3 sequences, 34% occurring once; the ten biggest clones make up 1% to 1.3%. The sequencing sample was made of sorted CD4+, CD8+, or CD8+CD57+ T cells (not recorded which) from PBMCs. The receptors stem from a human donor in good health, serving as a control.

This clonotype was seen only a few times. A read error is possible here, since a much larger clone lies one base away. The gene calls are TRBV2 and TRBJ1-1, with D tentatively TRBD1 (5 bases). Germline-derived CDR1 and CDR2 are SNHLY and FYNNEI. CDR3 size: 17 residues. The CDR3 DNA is TGTGCCTGCAGTGCTCGGCCAGGGTTTCGTGTGAACACTGAAGCTTTCTTT. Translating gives CACSARPGFRVNTEAFF.

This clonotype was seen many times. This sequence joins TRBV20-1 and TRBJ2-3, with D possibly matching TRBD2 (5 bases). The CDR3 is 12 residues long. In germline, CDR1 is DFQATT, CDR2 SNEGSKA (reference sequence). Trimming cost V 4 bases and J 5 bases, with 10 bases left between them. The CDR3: CSAMGAGDTQYF. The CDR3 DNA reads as TGCAGTGCTATGGGAGCCGGAGATACGCAGTATTTT.

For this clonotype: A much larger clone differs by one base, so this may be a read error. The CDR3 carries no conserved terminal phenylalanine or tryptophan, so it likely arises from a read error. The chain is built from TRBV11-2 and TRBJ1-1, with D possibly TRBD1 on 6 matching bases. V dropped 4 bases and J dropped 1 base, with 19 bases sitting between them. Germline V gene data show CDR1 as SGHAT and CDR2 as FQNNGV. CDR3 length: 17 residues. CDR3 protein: CASSSLGRATGNTEAFS. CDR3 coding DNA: TGTGCCAGCAGCTCACTTGGTCGCGCGACAGGGAACACTGAAGCTTTCTCT.

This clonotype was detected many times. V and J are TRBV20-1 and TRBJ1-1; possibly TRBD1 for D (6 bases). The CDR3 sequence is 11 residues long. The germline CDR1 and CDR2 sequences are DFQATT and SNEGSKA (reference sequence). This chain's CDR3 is CSLIGGTEAFF. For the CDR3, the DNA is TGCAGCCTGATAGGGGGCACTGAAGCTTTCTTT.

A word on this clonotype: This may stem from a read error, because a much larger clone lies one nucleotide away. The CDR3 sequence is CAWSVDNNSPLHF. The CDR3 coding sequence is TGTGCCTGGAGTGTAGACAATAATTCACCCCTCCACTTT. The V gene is TRBV30, the J gene TRBJ1-6; D unresolved. Per the germline V gene, CDR1 is GTSNPN and CDR2 is SVGIG (reference sequence). V was cut by 0 bases and J by 5 bases, with 5 bases left in between. This CDR3 has 13 amino acids.

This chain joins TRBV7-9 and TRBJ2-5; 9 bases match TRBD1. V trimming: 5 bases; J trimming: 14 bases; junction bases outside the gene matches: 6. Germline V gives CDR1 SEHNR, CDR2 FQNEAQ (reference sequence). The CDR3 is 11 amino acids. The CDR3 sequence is CASSLGQGLYF. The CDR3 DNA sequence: TGTGCCAGCAGCCTGGGACAGGGCCTATACTTC.

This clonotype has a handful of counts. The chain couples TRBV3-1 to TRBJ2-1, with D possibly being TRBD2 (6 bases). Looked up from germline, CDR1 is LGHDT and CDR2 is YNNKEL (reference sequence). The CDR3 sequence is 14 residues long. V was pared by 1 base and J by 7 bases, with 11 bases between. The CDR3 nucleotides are TGTGCCAGCAGCCAAGGCGAGACTAGGAATGAGCAGTTCTTC. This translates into CASSQGETRNEQFF.

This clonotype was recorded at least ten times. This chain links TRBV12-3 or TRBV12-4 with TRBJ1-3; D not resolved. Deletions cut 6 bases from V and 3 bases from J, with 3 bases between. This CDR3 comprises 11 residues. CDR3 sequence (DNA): TGTGCCAGCAGCCATGGAAACACCATATATTTT. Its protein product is CASSHGNTIYF.

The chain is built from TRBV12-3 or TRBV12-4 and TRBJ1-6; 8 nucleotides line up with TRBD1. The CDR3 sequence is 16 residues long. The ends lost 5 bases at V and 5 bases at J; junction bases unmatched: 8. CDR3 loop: CASSQRTGSNNSPLHF. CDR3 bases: TGTGCCAGCAGTCAAAGGACAGGGAGTAATAATTCACCCCTCCACTTT.

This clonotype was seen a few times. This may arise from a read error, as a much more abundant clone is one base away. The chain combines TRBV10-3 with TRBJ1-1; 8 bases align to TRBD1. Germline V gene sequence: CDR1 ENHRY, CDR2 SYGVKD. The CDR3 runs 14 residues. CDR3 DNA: TGTGCCGTCAGCGCACAGGGGGTTTACACTGAAGCTTTCTTT. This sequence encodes CAVSAQGVYTEAFF.

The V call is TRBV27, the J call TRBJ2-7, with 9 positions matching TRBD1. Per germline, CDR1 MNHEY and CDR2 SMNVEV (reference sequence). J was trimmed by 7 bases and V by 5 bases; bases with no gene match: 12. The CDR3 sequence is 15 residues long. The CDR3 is CASSPWTGAYNEQYF. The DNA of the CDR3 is TGTGCCAGCAGTCCTTGGACAGGGGCCTACAATGAGCAGTACTTC.

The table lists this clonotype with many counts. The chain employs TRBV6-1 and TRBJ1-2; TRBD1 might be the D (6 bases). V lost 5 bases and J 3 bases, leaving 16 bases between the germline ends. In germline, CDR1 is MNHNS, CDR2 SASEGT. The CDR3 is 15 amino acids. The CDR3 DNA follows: TGTGCCAGCAGTCCCACACGGGACACCCACTATGGCTACACCTTC. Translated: CASSPTRDTHYGYTF.

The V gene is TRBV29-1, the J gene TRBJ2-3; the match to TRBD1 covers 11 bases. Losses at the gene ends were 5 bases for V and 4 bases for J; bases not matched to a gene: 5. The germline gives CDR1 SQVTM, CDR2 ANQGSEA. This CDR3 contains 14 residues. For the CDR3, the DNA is TGCAGCGTTTCCGGGACAGGGGGGTCAGATACGCAGTATTTT. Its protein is CSVSGTGGSDTQYF.

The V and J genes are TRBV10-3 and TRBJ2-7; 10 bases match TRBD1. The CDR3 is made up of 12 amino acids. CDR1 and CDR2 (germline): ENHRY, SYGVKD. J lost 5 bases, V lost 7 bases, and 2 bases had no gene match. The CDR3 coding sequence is TGTGCCATCACGACAGGGGGCGACGAGCAGTACTTC. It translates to CAITTGGDEQYF.

The CDR3 reads CASSGTGVPGYTF. The CDR3 DNA follows: TGTGCCAGCAGCGGCACAGGGGTACCTGGCTACACCTTC. The chain employs TRBV5-6 and TRBJ1-2; 7 bases line up with TRBD1. The CDR3 runs to 13 residues. From germline, CDR1 is SGHDT and CDR2 YYEEEE. V was clipped by 4 bases and J by 7 bases; unmatched bases: 7.

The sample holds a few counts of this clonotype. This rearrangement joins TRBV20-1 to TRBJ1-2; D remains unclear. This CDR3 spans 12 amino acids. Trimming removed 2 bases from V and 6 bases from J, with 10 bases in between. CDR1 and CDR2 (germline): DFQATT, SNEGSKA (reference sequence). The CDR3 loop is CSARWGGHGYTF. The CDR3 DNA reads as TGCAGTGCTAGATGGGGAGGGCATGGCTACACCTTC.

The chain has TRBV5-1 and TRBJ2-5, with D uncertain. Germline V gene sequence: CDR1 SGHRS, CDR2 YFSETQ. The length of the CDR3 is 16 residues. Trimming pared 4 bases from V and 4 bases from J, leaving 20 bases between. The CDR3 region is CASSPDMGLSGETQYF. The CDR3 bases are TGCGCCAGCAGCCCCGACATGGGGTTGAGTGGAGAGACCCAGTACTTC.

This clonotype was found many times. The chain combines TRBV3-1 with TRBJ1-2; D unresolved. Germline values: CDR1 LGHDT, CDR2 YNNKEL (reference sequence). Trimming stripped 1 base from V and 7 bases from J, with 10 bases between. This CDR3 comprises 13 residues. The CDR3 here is CASSQVDRGGYTF. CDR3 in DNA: TGTGCCAGCAGCCAAGTGGATCGGGGTGGCTACACCTTC.

The CDR3 loop is CSARDTATQYF. Written as DNA, the CDR3 is TGCAGTGCTAGAGATACAGCTACCCAGTACTTC. This rearrangement joins TRBV20-1 to TRBJ2-5; D is unresolved. The germline V gene encodes CDR1 DFQATT and CDR2 SNEGSKA (reference sequence). Trimming removed 0 bases from V and 8 bases from J, with 7 bases in between. The CDR3 sequence is 11 residues long.

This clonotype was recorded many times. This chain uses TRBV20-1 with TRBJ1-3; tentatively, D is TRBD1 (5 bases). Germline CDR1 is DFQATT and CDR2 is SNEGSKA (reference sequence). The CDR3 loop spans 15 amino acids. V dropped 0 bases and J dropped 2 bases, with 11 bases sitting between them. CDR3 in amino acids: CSARDRKGPGNTIYF. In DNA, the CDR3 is TGCAGTGCTAGAGATAGAAAGGGGCCTGGAAACACCATATATTTT.

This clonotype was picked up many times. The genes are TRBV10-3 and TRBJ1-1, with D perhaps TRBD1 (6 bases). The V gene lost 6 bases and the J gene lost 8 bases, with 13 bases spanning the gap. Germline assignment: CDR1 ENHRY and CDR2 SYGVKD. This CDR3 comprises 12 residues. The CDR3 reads CAIRDSRWEAFF. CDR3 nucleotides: TGTGCCATCAGGGACAGTCGGTGGGAAGCTTTCTTT.

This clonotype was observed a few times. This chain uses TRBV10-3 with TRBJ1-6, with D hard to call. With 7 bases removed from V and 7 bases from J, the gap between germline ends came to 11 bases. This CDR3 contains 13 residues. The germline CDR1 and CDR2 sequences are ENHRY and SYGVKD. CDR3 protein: CAIKLGGNSPLHF. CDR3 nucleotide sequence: TGTGCCATCAAATTGGGTGGGAATTCACCCCTCCACTTT.

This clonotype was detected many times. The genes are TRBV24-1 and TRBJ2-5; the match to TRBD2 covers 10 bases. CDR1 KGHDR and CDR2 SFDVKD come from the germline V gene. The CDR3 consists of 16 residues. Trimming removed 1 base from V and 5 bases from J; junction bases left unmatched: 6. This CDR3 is CATSDFSASGSETQYF. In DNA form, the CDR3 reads TGTGCCACCAGTGATTTTTCCGCTAGCGGGAGTGAGACCCAGTACTTC.

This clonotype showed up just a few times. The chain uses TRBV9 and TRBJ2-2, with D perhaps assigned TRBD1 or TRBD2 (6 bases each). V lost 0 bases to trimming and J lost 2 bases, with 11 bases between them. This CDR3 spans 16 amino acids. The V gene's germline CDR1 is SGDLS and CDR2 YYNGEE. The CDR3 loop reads CASSVGRGTNTGELFF. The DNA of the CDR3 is TGTGCCAGCAGCGTAGGGAGGGGGACCAACACCGGGGAGCTGTTTTTT. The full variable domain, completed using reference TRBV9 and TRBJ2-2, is DSGVTQTPKHLITATGQRVTLRCSPRSGDLSVYWYQQSLDQGLQFLIQYYNGEERAKGNILERFSAQQFPDLHSELNLSSLELGDSALYFCASSVGRGTNTGELFFGEGSRLTVL.

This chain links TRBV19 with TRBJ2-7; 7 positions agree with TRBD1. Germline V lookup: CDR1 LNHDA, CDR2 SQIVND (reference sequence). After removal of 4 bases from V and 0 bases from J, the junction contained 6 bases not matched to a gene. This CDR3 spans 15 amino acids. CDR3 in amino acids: CASSTGTVSSYEQYF. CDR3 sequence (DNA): TGTGCCAGTAGTACCGGGACAGTCTCCTCCTACGAGCAGTACTTC.

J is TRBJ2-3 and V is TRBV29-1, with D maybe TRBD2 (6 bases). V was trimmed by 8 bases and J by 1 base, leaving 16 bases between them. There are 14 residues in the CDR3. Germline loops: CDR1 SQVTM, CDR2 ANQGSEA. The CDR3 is CSSLRSGGTDTQYF. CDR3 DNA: TGCAGCAGTTTACGCTCGGGGGGCACAGATACGCAGTATTTT.

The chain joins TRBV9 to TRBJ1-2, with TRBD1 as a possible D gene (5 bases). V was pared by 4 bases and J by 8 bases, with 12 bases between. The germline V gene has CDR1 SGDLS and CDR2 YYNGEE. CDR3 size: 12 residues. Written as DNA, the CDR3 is TGTGCCAGCAGCTCCCGGGACGAAGGCTACACCTTC. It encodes CASSSRDEGYTF.

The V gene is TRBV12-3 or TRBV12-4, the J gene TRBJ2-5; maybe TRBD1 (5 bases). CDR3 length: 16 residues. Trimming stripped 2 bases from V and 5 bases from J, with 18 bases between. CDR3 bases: TGTGCCAGCAGTTTACTTTTGGCAGGGATACCGGAGACCCAGTACTTC. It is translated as CASSLLLAGIPETQYF.

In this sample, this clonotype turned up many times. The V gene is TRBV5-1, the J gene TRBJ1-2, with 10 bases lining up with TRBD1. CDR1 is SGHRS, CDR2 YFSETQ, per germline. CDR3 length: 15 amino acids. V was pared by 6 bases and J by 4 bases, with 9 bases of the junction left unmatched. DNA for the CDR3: TGCGCCAGCACCCCGGGACAGGGGATCGGCTATGGCTACACCTTC. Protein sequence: CASTPGQGIGYGYTF. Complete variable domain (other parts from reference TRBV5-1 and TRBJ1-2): KAGVTQTPRYLIKTRGQQVTLSCSPISGHRSVSWYQQTPGQGLQFLFEYFSETQRNKGNFPGRFSGRQFSNSRSEMNVSTLELGDSALYLCASTPGQGIGYGYTFGSGTRLTVV.